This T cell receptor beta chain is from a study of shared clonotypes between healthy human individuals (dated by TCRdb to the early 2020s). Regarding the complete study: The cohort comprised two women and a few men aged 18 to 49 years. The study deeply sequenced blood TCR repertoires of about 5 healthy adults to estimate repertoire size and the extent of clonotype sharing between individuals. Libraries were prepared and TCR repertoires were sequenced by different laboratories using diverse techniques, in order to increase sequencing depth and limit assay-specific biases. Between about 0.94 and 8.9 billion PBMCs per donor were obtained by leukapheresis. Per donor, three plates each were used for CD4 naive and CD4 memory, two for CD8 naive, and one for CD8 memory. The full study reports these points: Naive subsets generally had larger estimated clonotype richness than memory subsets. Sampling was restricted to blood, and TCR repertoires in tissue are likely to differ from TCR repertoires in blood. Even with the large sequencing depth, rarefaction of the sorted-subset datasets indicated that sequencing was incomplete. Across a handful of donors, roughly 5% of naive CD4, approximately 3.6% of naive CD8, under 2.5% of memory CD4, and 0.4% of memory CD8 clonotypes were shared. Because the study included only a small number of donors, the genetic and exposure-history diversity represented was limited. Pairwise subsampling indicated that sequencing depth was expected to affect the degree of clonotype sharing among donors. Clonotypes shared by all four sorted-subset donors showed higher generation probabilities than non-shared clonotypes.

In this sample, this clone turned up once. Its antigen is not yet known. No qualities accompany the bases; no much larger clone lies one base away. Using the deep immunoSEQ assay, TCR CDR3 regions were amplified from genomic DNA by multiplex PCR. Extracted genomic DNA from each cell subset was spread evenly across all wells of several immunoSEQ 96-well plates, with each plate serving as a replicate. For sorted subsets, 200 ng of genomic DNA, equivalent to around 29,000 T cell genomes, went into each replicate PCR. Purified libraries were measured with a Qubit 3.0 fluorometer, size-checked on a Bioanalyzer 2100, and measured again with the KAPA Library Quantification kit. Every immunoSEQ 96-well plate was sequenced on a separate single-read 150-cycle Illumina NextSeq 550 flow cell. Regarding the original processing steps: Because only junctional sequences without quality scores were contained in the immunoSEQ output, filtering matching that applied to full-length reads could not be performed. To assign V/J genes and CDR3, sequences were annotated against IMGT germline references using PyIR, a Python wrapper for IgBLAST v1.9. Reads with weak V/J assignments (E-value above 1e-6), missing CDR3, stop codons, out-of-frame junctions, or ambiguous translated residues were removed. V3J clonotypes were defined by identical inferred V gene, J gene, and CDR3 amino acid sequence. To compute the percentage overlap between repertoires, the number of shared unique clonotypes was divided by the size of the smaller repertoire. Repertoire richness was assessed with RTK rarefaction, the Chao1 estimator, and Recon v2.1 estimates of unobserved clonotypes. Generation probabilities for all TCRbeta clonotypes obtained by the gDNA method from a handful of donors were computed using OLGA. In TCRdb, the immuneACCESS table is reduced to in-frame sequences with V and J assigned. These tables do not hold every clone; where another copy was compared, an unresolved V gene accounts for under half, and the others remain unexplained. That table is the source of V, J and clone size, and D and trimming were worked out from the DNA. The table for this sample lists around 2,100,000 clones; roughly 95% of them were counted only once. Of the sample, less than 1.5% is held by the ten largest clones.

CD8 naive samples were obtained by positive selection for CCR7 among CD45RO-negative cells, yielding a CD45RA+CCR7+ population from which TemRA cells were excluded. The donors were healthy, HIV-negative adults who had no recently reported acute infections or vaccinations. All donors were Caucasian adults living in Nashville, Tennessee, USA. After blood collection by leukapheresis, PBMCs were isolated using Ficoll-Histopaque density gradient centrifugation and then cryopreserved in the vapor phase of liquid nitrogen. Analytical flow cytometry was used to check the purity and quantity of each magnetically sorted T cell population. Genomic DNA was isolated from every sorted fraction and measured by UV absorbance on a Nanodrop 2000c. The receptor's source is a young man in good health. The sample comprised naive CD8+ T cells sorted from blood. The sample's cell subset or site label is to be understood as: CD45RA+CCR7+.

The DNA sequence is as follows: TGTGCCAGCAGCTCCACGGGGGACACAAAGGGCTCCTACGAGCAGTACTTC. Translated, this gives CASSSTGDTKGSYEQYF. This sequence uses TRBV7-9 and TRBJ2-7, with the D call perhaps TRBD1 or TRBD2, as 6 bases match in each case. Taken from cysteine to phenylalanine, the CDR3 has 17 residues. Only the CDR3 portion is preserved as DNA: 51 bases, with reading frame beginning at the first base. Looking up the germline V gene (reference sequence) yields CDR1 SEHNR and CDR2 FQNEAQ. The junction carries 19 bases between V and J, which are trimmed by 4 bases and 0 bases respectively.